This TCR beta chain was profiled in a study of OX40 agonist ivuxolimab in advanced cancers. Turning to the study itself: Three patients showed partial responses: one hepatocellular carcinoma and two cutaneous melanoma cases.

Libraries were prepared by immunoSEQ multiplex PCR; TCRdb keeps only in-frame clonotypes and omits some of them. This sample carries 73,000 or so clones, around nine tenths of them seen once, and the ten largest clones take approximately 0.45%. This CDR3 region has 13 residues. V trimming: 1 base; J trimming: 3 bases; junction bases outside the gene matches: 0. Per germline, CDR1 SGHNT and CDR2 YYREEE (reference sequence). Blood specimens came from baseline, cycle 4 day 1, and cycle 7 day 1. The source of this sequence is an adult with an advanced solid tumor such as melanoma, head and neck, liver or kidney cancer. This chain joins TRBV5-4 and TRBJ2-5, with TRBD1 matching 7 bases. The sample in question was CD4+ or CD8+ T cells sorted from blood, obtained in a trial of the OX40 agonist ivuxolimab. CDR3 protein: CASSLQGEETQYF. The CDR3 bases are TGTGCCAGCAGCTTGCAGGGGGAAGAGACCCAGTACTTC.